This passage covers 27 T cell receptor beta chains from one sample sequenced in a study of blood T cell repertoires in COVID-19. The data were produced by immunoSEQ multiplex PCR, yet TCRdb's version contains in-frame clones alone and is incomplete. The sample lists under 300,000 clones, 65% to 90% seen once, with 13% in the top ten. The sample was peripheral blood. These receptors were taken from a human donor in a cohort sampled during active COVID-19.

V gene TRBV29-1 combines with J gene TRBJ2-5; the match to TRBD1 covers 10 bases. In germline, CDR1 is SQVTM, CDR2 ANQGSEA. Trimming at V came to 3 bases and at J to 5 bases, leaving 6 bases not matched to a gene. This CDR3 contains 14 residues. The CDR3, as DNA: TGCAGCGTTGAGAGACAGGGGGCGAGCGAGACCCAGTACTTC. It yields the protein CSVERQGASETQYF. Looking up the rest from reference TRBV29-1 and TRBJ2-5 gives the full variable domain: SAVISQKPSRDICQRGTSLTIQCQVDSQVTMMFWYRQQPGQSLTLIATANQGSEATYESGFVIDKFPISRPNLTFSTLTVSNMSPEDSSIYLCSVERQGASETQYFGPGTRLLVL.

V is TRBV29-1 and J is TRBJ2-7; the D gene is possibly TRBD2 (5 bases). The germline V gene has CDR1 SQVTM and CDR2 ANQGSEA. The CDR3 has 11 amino acids. V lost 4 bases, J lost 6 bases, and 10 bases lay in between. The CDR3 loop reads CSVGRQGEQYF. DNA of the CDR3: TGCAGCGTTGGGAGGCAAGGCGAGCAGTACTTC.

The chain couples TRBV19 to TRBJ2-1, with 7 bases fitting TRBD2. The CDR3 sequence is 16 residues long. V trimming: 9 bases; J trimming: 6 bases; junction bases outside the gene matches: 17. Germline CDR1 LNHDA, CDR2 SQIVND (reference sequence). The CDR3 DNA reads TGTGCCAGCGCTCCACTTCGGGGCGGGAGCGCCAATGAGCAGTTCTTC. Its protein product is CASAPLRGGSANEQFF.

J is TRBJ2-1 and V is TRBV6-5; D ambiguous. Trimming left V 0 bases short and J 7 bases short, with 7 bases between. The CDR3 sequence is 13 residues long. The germline V gene encodes CDR1 MNHEY and CDR2 SVGAGI. DNA for the CDR3: TGTGCCAGCAGTTACTCGTATTTGAATGAGCAGTTCTTC. Amino acid sequence: CASSYSYLNEQFF.

The chain has TRBV9 and TRBJ2-3; 9 bases align to TRBD2. V dropped 0 bases and J dropped 6; count of bases not matched to a gene: 8. CDR1 and CDR2 from the germline V gene are SGDLS and YYNGEE. The CDR3 runs to 16 residues. The DNA for the CDR3 is TGTGCCAGCAGCGTAGAAGCGGGAGGAAGAGGGGATACGCAGTATTTT. Its translation: CASSVEAGGRGDTQYF.

About this clone itself: Other DNA sequences within the sample encode an identical CDR3. V and J are TRBV27 and TRBJ1-3; maybe TRBD1 (6 bases). Germline loops: CDR1 MNHEY, CDR2 SMNVEV (reference sequence). This CDR3 is built from 14 residues. Trimming shortened V by 5 bases and J by 4 bases, and 12 bases separated the two germline ends. The CDR3 protein is CASSRTGTGNTIYF. CDR3 nucleotide sequence: TGTGCCAGCAGTCGAACAGGGACCGGAAACACCATATATTTT.

J is TRBJ2-5 and V is TRBV3-1 (or the pseudogene TRBV3-2); D is possibly TRBD2 (5 bases). The CDR3 is made up of 15 amino acids. Trimming removed 3 bases from V and 3 bases from J, with 14 bases in between. In germline, CDR1 is LGHDT, CDR2 YNNKEL (reference sequence). The CDR3 loop is CASSQIGGGKETQYF. In DNA, the CDR3 is TGTGCCAGCAGCCAGATAGGCGGAGGAAAAGAGACCCAGTACTTC.

This chain joins TRBV19 and TRBJ2-3, with 8 bases matching TRBD1. CDR3 length equals 16 residues. V gave up 5 bases and J gave up 5 bases; unmatched junction bases: 12. Germline assignment: CDR1 LNHDA and CDR2 SQIVND (reference sequence). The CDR3, as DNA: TGTGCCAGTAGTGTTCCAGGACAGGGACTTGTAGATACGCAGTATTTT. This codes for CASSVPGQGLVDTQYF.

The chain joins TRBV6-5 to TRBJ2-3, with D perhaps TRBD1 (5 bases). CDR1 and CDR2 (germline): MNHEY, SVGAGI. This CDR3 comprises 13 residues. Trimming shortened V by 6 bases and J by 2 bases, and 9 bases separated the two germline ends. This CDR3 reads CASRVTDTDTQYF. CDR3 coding DNA: TGTGCCAGCAGGGTGACAGACACAGATACGCAGTATTTT.

The genes are TRBV18 and TRBJ1-1, with D unresolved. CDR1 is KGHSH, CDR2 LQKENI, per germline. V shed 3 bases and J shed 2 bases, with 10 bases lying between them. The CDR3 sequence is 14 residues long. CDR3 sequence reads: CASSPEVRNTEAFF. For the CDR3, the DNA is TGTGCCAGCTCACCCGAGGTCAGAAACACTGAAGCTTTCTTT. Using reference TRBV18 and TRBJ1-1 for the parts outside the CDR3, the full variable domain is NAGVMQNPRHLVRRRGQEARLRCSPMKGHSHVYWYRQLPEEGLKFMVYLQKENIIDESGMPKERFSAEFPKEGPSILRIQQVVRGDSAAYFCASSPEVRNTEAFFGQGTRLTVV.

This CDR3 is CAIRSAGVGSYEQYF. CDR3 bases: TGTGCCATCCGAAGCGCGGGAGTAGGATCCTACGAGCAGTACTTC. This rearrangement joins TRBV6-5 to TRBJ2-7; 7 bases align to TRBD2. The germline CDR1 and CDR2 sequences are MNHEY and SVGAGI. The CDR3 is made up of 15 amino acids. J lost 1 base, V lost 10 bases, and 13 bases had no gene match.

The chain has TRBV6-1 and TRBJ1-2; D perhaps matches TRBD1 (6 bases). This CDR3 is built from 14 residues. Germline CDR1 reads MNHNS; CDR2 reads SASEGT. Trimming cost V 8 bases and J 8 bases, with 21 bases left between them. DNA of the CDR3: TGTGCCAGCCTGGACAGTCCAGCGAGTAGGGGCTACACCTTC. This sequence encodes CASLDSPASRGYTF.

V usage is TRBV18 and J usage is TRBJ1-4; perhaps TRBD1 as D (6 bases). The germline gives CDR1 KGHSH, CDR2 LQKENI. The V and J ends lost 4 bases and 7 bases respectively, with 10 bases between them. The CDR3 has 13 amino acids. The CDR3 spells CASSLDRSEKLFF. The CDR3 DNA sequence: TGTGCCAGCTCACTTGACAGGTCTGAAAAACTGTTTTTT. The full variable domain, its missing parts supplied by reference TRBV18 and TRBJ1-4, is NAGVMQNPRHLVRRRGQEARLRCSPMKGHSHVYWYRQLPEEGLKFMVYLQKENIIDESGMPKERFSAEFPKEGPSILRIQQVVRGDSAAYFCASSLDRSEKLFFGSGTQLSVL.

The rearrangement uses TRBV19 and TRBJ2-1, with 13 positions matching TRBD2. V shed 7 bases and J 8 bases; nucleotides not matched to a gene: 8. This CDR3 region has 15 residues. CDR1 is LNHDA, CDR2 SQIVND, per germline (reference sequence). CDR3 nucleotide sequence: TGTGCCAGTAAACTAGCGGGAGGGCGGGCGGATGAGCAGTTCTTC. Encoded protein: CASKLAGGRADEQFF.

This clone was seen a few times. The V gene is TRBV10-1, the J gene TRBJ2-2, with TRBD2 matching 9 bases. Germline assignment: CDR1 WNHNN and CDR2 SYGVQD (reference sequence). Losses at the gene ends were 11 bases for V and 2 bases for J; bases not matched to a gene: 6. CDR3 length: 14 residues. The CDR3 is CAPVAGANTGELFF. DNA for the CDR3: TGCGCCCCCGTAGCGGGAGCTAACACCGGGGAGCTGTTTTTT.

V usage is TRBV6-5 and J usage is TRBJ2-7, with D tentatively TRBD1 (6 bases). The CDR3 has 15 residues. Between the trimmed V and J ends, which lost 6 bases and 6 bases, there was a span of 21 bases. Germline lookup yields CDR1 MNHEY and CDR2 SVGAGI. CDR3 region: CASRLSHTGLREQYF. Written as DNA, the CDR3 is TGTGCCAGCAGGTTATCCCATACAGGGCTGCGCGAGCAGTACTTC.

This clone was counted once. The chain is built from TRBV24-1 and TRBJ2-4, with 7 bases aligning to TRBD1. Germline CDR1 and CDR2: KGHDR and SFDVKD. CDR3 length: 16 amino acids. The trim removed 2 bases at V and 1 base at J, leaving 4 bases unmatched. CDR3 DNA: TGTGCCACCAGTGATTCCTCGGACAGGGCCAAAAACATTCAGTACTTC. This sequence encodes CATSDSSDRAKNIQYF.

This chain connects TRBV3-1 (or the pseudogene TRBV3-2) to TRBJ2-7; D call uncertain. CDR1 LGHDT and CDR2 YNNKEL come from the germline V gene (reference sequence). The V end was cut by 2 bases, the J end by 13 bases, with 21 bases between. The CDR3 totals 14 residues. The CDR3 nucleotides are TGTGCCAGCAGCCAACTTGTCGCCTCCTCGTGGCAATACTTC. Encoded protein: CASSQLVASSWQYF.

The table lists this clone with a count of one. The genes are TRBV4-1 and TRBJ2-3; the match to TRBD2 covers 7 bases. The V segment lost 0 bases and the J segment 1 base; nucleotides outside the gene matches: 7. Germline CDR1 and CDR2: MGHRA and YSYEKL. The CDR3 spans 17 residues. The CDR3: CASSQDRASGRTDTQYF. In DNA form, the CDR3 reads TGCGCCAGCAGCCAAGATCGAGCTAGCGGTCGCACAGATACGCAGTATTTT.

The chain uses TRBV18 and TRBJ2-2; perhaps TRBD1 as D (6 bases). Germline V lookup: CDR1 KGHSH, CDR2 LQKENI. Trimming cost V 6 bases and J 4 bases, with 15 bases left between them. CDR3 length: 15 residues. CDR3 residues: CASSEQGQSTGELFF. CDR3 coding DNA: TGTGCCAGCTCTGAACAGGGTCAGTCCACCGGGGAGCTGTTTTTT.

This clone has more than one count but fewer than ten. The DNA for the CDR3 is TGTGCCAGCAGCTTAGACCCTAGCGGGAAGGAATACGAGCAGTACTTC. Encoded protein: CASSLDPSGKEYEQYF. The chain carries TRBV11-2 and TRBJ2-7; 9 bases fit TRBD2. Germline assignment: CDR1 SGHAT and CDR2 FQNNGV. The CDR3 loop spans 16 amino acids. Losses at the gene ends were 0 bases for V and 4 bases for J; bases not matched to a gene: 7.

This clone was seen a single time. The chain has TRBV27 and TRBJ2-2; the D is unclear. This CDR3 contains 15 residues. V lost 2 bases and J lost 5, with 12 bases in between. Germline V gene data show CDR1 as MNHEY and CDR2 as SMNVEV (reference sequence). This chain's CDR3 is CASSLAGVGTGELFF. The CDR3 DNA follows: TGTGCCAGCAGTTTAGCTGGAGTCGGAACCGGGGAGCTGTTTTTT.

V gene TRBV4-3 combines with J gene TRBJ2-7, with TRBD2 matching over 16 bases. With V trimmed by 0 bases and J by 5 bases, 10 bases remained unmatched. Germline V gene lookup returns CDR1 LGHNA and CDR2 YSLEER. This CDR3 spans 19 amino acids. The DNA for the CDR3 is TGCGCCAGCAGCCAAGATAGGGGGGGACTAGCGGGAGGGCGCAACGAGCAGTACTTC. The encoded protein is CASSQDRGGLAGGRNEQYF.

CDR3 region: CATSDLRQKETQYF. The CDR3 DNA follows: TGTGCCACCAGTGACCTGAGACAGAAAGAGACCCAGTACTTC. The genes are TRBV24-1 and TRBJ2-5; D perhaps matches TRBD1 (5 bases). Germline lookup yields CDR1 KGHDR and CDR2 SFDVKD. CDR3 length equals 14 residues. The V and J ends lost 4 bases and 3 bases respectively, with 11 bases between them.

In DNA, the CDR3 is TGTGCCAGTAAAGTAGAGACGAGACAGGGGAACGGGGAGCTGTTTTTT. This sequence encodes CASKVETRQGNGELFF. The chain has TRBV19 and TRBJ2-2; 8 bases are a match to TRBD1. V gave up 7 bases and J gave up 7 bases; unmatched junction bases: 14. In germline, CDR1 is LNHDA, CDR2 SQIVND (reference sequence). The CDR3 sequence is 16 residues long.

The chain joins TRBV27 to TRBJ1-5; possibly TRBD1 for D (6 bases). CDR1 and CDR2 from the germline V gene are MNHEY and SMNVEV (reference sequence). Trimming left V 3 bases short and J 9 bases short, with 9 bases between. The CDR3 extends over 12 amino acids. The CDR3 nucleotides read TGTGCCAGCAGTTTTCCCAGGGGGCCCCAGCATTTT. It is translated as CASSFPRGPQHF.

This chain connects TRBV10-3 to TRBJ2-2; no reliable D call. CDR1 and CDR2 from the germline V gene are ENHRY and SYGVKD. The CDR3 consists of 13 residues. The ends were cut back, 2 bases at V and 6 bases at J, with 7 bases in the middle. The CDR3 coding sequence is TGTGCCATCAGTGAGCTAGGCCCCGGGGAGCTGTTTTTT. It specifies CAISELGPGELFF.